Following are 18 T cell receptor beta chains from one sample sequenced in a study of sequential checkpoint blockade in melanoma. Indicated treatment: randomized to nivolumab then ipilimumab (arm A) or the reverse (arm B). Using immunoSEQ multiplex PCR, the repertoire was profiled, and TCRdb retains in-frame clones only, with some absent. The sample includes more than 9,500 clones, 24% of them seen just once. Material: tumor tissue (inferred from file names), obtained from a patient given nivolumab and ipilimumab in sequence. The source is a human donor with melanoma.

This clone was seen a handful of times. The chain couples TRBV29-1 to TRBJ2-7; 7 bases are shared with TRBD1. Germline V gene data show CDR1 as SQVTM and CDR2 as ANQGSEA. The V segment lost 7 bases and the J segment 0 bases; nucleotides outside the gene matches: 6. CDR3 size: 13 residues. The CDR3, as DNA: TGCAGCGGAACAGGGGCCAGCTCCTACGAGCAGTACTTC. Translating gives CSGTGASSYEQYF.

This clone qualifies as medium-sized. The CDR3 loop reads CASRRGQGAVSNQPQHF. The CDR3, as DNA: TGTGCCAGCAGGCGAGGACAGGGGGCGGTCAGCAATCAGCCCCAGCATTTT. The V and J genes are TRBV6-8 and TRBJ1-5, with 11 nucleotides matching TRBD1. After removal of 6 bases from V and 1 base from J, the junction contained 8 bases not matched to a gene. This CDR3 is built from 17 residues. Germline V CDR1 and CDR2: MNHGY, SAAAGT.

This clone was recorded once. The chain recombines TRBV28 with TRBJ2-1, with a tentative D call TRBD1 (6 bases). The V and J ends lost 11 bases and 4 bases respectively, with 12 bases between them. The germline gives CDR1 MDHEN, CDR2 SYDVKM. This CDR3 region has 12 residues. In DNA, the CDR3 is TGTGCCGTGGGCAGGGGTTACAATGAGCAGTTCTTC. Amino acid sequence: CAVGRGYNEQFF.

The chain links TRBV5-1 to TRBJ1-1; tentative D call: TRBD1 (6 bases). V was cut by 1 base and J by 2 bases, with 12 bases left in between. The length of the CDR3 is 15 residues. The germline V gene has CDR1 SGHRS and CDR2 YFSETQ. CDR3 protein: CASSLQGIGNTEAFF. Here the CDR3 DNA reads TGCGCCAGCAGCTTGCAGGGGATCGGAAACACTGAAGCTTTCTTT.

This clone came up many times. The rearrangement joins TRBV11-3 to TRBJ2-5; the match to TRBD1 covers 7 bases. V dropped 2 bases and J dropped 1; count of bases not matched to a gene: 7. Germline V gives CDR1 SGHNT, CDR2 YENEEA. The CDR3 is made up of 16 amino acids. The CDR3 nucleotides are TGTGCCAGCAGCTTACTTACAGGGGTTCTCCAAGAGACCCAGTACTTC. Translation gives CASSLLTGVLQETQYF.

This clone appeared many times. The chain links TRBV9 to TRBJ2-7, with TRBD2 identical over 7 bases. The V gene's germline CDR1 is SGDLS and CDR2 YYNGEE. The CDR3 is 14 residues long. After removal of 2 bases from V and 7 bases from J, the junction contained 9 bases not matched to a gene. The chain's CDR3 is CASSVAGEFGEQYF. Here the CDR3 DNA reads TGTGCCAGCAGCGTCGCGGGAGAGTTTGGGGAGCAGTACTTC.

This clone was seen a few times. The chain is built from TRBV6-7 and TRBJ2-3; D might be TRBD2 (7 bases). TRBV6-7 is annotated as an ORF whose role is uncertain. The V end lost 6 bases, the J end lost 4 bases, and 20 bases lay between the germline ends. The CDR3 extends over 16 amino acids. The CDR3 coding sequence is TGTGCCAGCAGCCTAAAGTCGGGGGGCTTGGCAGATACGCAGTATTTT. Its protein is CASSLKSGGLADTQYF.

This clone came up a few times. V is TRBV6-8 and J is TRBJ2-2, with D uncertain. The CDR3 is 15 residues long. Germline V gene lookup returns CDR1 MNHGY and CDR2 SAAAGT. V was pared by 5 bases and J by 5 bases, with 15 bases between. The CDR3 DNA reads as TGTGCCAGCAGTCCCGTCTATTCTAGGACCGGGGAGCTGTTTTTT. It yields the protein CASSPVYSRTGELFF.

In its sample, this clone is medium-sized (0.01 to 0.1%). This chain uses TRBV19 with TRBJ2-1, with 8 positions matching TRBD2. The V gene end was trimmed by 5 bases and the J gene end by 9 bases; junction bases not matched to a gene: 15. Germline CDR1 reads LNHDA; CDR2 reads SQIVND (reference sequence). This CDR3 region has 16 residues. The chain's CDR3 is CASSDIKGVAGPEQFF. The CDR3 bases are TGTGCCAGTAGTGACATTAAAGGGGTAGCGGGACCTGAGCAGTTCTTC.

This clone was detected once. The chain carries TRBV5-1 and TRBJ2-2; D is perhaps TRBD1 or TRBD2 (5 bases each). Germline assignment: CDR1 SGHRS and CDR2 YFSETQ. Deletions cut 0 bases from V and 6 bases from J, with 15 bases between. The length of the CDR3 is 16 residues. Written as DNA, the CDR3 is TGCGCCAGCAGCTTGGACCTTAGCAGGGACGCCGGGGAGCTGTTTTTT. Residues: CASSLDLSRDAGELFF. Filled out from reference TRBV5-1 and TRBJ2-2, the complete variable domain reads KAGVTQTPRYLIKTRGQQVTLSCSPISGHRSVSWYQQTPGQGLQFLFEYFSETQRNKGNFPGRFSGRQFSNSRSEMNVSTLELGDSALYLCASSLDLSRDAGELFFGEGSRLTVL.

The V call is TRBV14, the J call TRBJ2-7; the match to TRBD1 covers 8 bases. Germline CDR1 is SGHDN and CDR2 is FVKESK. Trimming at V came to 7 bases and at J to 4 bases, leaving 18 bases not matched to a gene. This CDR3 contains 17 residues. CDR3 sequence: CASNLTEAGGVGYEQYF. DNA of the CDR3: TGTGCCAGCAACCTAACTGAGGCAGGGGGCGTAGGGTACGAGCAGTACTTC.

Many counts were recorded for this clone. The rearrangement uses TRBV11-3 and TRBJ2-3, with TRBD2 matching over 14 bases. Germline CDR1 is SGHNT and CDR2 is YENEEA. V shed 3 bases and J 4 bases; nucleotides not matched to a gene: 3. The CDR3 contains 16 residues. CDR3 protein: CASSLGTSGSADTQYF. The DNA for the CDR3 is TGTGCCAGCAGCTTGGGGACTAGCGGGAGCGCAGATACGCAGTATTTT.

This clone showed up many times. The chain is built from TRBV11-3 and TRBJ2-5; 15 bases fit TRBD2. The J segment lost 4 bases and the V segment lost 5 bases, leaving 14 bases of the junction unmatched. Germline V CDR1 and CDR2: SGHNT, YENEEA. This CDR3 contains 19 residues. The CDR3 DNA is TGTGCCAGCAGCCCGATAACCGGGACTAGCGGGAGGCAAGCAGAGACCCAGTACTTC. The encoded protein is CASSPITGTSGRQAETQYF.

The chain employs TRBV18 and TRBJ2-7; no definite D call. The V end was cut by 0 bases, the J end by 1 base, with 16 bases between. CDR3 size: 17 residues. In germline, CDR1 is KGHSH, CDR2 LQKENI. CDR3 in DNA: TGTGCCAGCTCACCACCCTTCGGCGAGTGGAAGTCCTACGAGCAGTACTTC. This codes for CASSPPFGEWKSYEQYF.

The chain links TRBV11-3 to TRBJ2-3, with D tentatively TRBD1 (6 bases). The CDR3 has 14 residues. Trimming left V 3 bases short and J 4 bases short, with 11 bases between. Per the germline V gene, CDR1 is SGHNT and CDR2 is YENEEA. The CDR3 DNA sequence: TGTGCCAGCAGCTTGGATACAGGGCCAGATACGCAGTATTTT. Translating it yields CASSLDTGPDTQYF.

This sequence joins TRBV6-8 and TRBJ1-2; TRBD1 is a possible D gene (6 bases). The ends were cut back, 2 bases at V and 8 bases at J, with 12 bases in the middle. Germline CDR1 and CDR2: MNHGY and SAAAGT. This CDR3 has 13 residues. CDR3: CASSYPTGRGYTF. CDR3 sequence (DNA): TGTGCCAGCAGTTACCCCACAGGGCGAGGCTACACCTTC.

CDR3 in amino acids: CASSLLGGTTEAFF. CDR3 coding DNA: TGCGCCAGCAGCCTCCTGGGGGGAACCACTGAAGCTTTCTTT. The rearrangement uses TRBV5-1 and TRBJ1-1, with D perhaps matching TRBD1 (5 bases). V was cut by 4 bases and J by 4 bases, with 14 bases left in between. The CDR3 loop spans 14 amino acids. CDR1 SGHRS and CDR2 YFSETQ come from the germline V gene.

CDR3 coding DNA: TGCGCCAGCAGCTTAGGGATAAACTATGGCTACACCTTC. Protein: CASSLGINYGYTF. This sequence joins TRBV23-1 and TRBJ1-2; D remains unclear. TRBV23-1 is designated an ORF whose function remains uncertain. The CDR3 contains 13 residues. The ends were cut back, 6 bases at V and 2 bases at J, with 10 bases in the middle.